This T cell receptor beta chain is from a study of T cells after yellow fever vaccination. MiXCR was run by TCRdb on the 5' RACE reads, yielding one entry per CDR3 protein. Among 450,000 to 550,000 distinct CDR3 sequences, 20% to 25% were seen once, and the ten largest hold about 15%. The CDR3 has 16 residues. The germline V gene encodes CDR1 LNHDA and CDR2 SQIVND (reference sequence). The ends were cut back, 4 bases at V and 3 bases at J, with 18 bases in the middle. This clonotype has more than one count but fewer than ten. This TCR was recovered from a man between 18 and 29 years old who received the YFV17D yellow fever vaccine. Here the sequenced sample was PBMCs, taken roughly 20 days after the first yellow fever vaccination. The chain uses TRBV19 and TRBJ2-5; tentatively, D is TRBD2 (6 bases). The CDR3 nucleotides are TGTGCCAGTAGTAGACCCCCGGGAGCGACGAAAGAGACCCAGTACTTC. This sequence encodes CASSRPPGATKETQYF.